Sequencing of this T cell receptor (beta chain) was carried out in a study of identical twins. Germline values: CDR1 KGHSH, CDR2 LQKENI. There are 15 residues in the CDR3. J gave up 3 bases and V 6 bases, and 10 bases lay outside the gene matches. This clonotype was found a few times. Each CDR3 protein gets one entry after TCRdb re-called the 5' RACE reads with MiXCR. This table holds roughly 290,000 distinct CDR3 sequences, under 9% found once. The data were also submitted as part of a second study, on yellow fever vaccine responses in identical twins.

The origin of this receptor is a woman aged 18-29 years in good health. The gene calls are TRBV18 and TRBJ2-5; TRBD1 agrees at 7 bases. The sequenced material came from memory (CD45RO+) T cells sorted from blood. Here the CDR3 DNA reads TGTGCCAGCTCCCGCTCCGGGACAGTAAAAGAGACCCAGTACTTC. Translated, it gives CASSRSGTVKETQYF.